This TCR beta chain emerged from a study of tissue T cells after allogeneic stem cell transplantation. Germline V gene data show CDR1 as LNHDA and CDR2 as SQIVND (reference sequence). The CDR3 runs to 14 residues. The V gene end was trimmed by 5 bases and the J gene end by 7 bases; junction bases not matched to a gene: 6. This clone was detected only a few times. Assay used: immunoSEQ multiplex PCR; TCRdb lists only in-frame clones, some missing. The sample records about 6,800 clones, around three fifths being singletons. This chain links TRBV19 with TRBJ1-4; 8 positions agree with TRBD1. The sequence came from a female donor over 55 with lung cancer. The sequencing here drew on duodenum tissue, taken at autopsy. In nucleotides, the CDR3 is TGTGCCAGTAGTTACGGGACAGGTACTGAAAAACTGTTTTTT. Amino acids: CASSYGTGTEKLFF.